Listed here are 27 T cell receptor beta chains from one sample, sequenced in a study of blood T cell repertoires in COVID-19. Measured with immunoSEQ multiplex PCR; TCRdb has only the in-frame clones, and not every one. The table lists tens of thousands of clones, around 85% of them singletons, with approximately 9.5% in the top ten. Sequenced material: peripheral blood. The receptors shown here come from a human donor with active COVID-19. The donor label of this sample is uncertain.

The V and J genes are TRBV7-2 and TRBJ2-2, with TRBD1 identical over 10 bases. Germline assignment: CDR1 SGHTA and CDR2 FQGNSA. V gave up 5 bases and J gave up 5 bases; unmatched junction bases: 5. This CDR3 has 15 amino acids. The CDR3: CASSLDRGRTGELFF. The DNA for the CDR3 is TGTGCCAGCAGCCTCGACAGGGGGCGTACCGGGGAGCTGTTTTTT.

This chain uses TRBV3-1 (or the pseudogene TRBV3-2) with TRBJ2-3; D is undetermined. V lost 5 bases, J lost 2 bases, and 11 bases lay in between. CDR3 size: 14 residues. The germline V gene encodes CDR1 LGHDT and CDR2 YNNKEL (reference sequence). The CDR3 loop reads CASSSRLATDTQYF. The CDR3 DNA reads TGTGCCAGCAGCTCGCGTCTTGCCACAGATACGCAGTATTTT.

The gene calls are TRBV11-1 and TRBJ1-2; 10 nucleotides line up with TRBD1. The junction had 8 bases not matched to a gene; V was cut back by 5 bases and J by 8 bases. CDR1 is SGHAT, CDR2 FQDESV, per germline (reference sequence). This CDR3 contains 14 residues. The CDR3 DNA reads as TGTGCCAGCAGCCAAGACAGGGGGCTGGACGGCTACACCTTC. Translating gives CASSQDRGLDGYTF.

The chain couples TRBV2 to TRBJ2-7; D gene ambiguous. V lost 8 bases and J 3 bases, leaving 8 bases between the germline ends. This CDR3 has 11 residues. Germline loops: CDR1 SNHLY, CDR2 FYNNEI. The CDR3 sequence: CASLLLYEQYF. In DNA form, the CDR3 reads TGTGCCAGCCTCCTTCTCTACGAGCAGTACTTC.

The chain couples TRBV7-2 to TRBJ1-1; TRBD1 might be the D (6 bases). V was trimmed by 2 bases and J by 1 base, leaving 17 bases between them. This CDR3 is 17 amino acids long. The germline gives CDR1 SGHTA, CDR2 FQGNSA. In nucleotides, the CDR3 is TGTGCCAGCAGCTTAAGAGGGGGACCCTGGGGGAACACTGAAGCTTTCTTT. Its protein is CASSLRGGPWGNTEAFF.

This clone was seen a handful of times. This chain links TRBV5-1 with TRBJ2-3; 9 bases line up with TRBD2. The CDR3 sequence is 19 residues long. Germline assignment: CDR1 SGHRS and CDR2 YFSETQ. The V gene end was trimmed by 0 bases and the J gene end by 0 bases; junction bases not matched to a gene: 11. The CDR3 region is CASSLGLAAVPPSTDTQYF. CDR3 DNA: TGCGCCAGCAGCTTGGGACTAGCGGCAGTCCCGCCTAGCACAGATACGCAGTATTTT.

V is TRBV27 and J is TRBJ1-1, with D tentatively TRBD1 (6 bases). The germline gives CDR1 MNHEY, CDR2 SMNVEV (reference sequence). This CDR3 is 14 amino acids long. Trimming removed 6 bases from V and 5 bases from J, with 16 bases in between. CDR3 region: CASSEGGLRTEAFF. The CDR3 DNA is TGTGCCAGCAGCGAGGGGGGGCTGCGGACTGAAGCTTTCTTT.

The V and J genes are TRBV9 and TRBJ2-7, with 7 bases matching TRBD2. Germline trimming cut 1 base from V and 2 bases from J; bases unmatched to any gene: 6. There are 15 residues in the CDR3. Per the germline V gene, CDR1 is SGDLS and CDR2 is YYNGEE. CDR3 protein: CASSVTGGSAYEQYF. CDR3 in DNA: TGTGCCAGCAGCGTAACGGGCGGGAGCGCCTACGAGCAGTACTTC. Based on the CDR3 plus reference TRBV9 and TRBJ2-7, the full variable domain is DSGVTQTPKHLITATGQRVTLRCSPRSGDLSVYWYQQSLDQGLQFLIQYYNGEERAKGNILERFSAQQFPDLHSELNLSSLELGDSALYFCASSVTGGSAYEQYFGPGTRLTVT.

The chain links TRBV5-1 to TRBJ1-1, with D perhaps matching TRBD1 (5 bases). The V gene lost 1 base and the J gene lost 1 base, with 14 bases spanning the gap. Germline V gene data show CDR1 as SGHRS and CDR2 as YFSETQ. CDR3 length equals 16 residues. The CDR3 protein is CASSLLPGTQNTEAFF. CDR3 DNA sequence: TGCGCCAGCAGCTTGCTACCAGGGACTCAGAACACTGAAGCTTTCTTT.

J is TRBJ2-5 and V is TRBV2; possible D gene TRBD2, 6 bases. CDR3 size: 14 residues. The V and J ends lost 6 bases and 2 bases respectively, with 13 bases between them. Germline V lookup: CDR1 SNHLY, CDR2 FYNNEI. For the CDR3, the DNA is TGTGCCAGCAGAGAGGGTCGGGGGCAAGAGACCCAGTACTTC. Translated, it gives CASREGRGQETQYF.

This clone came up once. At one boundary the junction diverges from the germline segment, which might be a read error. The V call is TRBV6-5, the J call TRBJ2-7; unclear D gene. The CDR3 covers 12 residues. Germline CDR1 reads MNHEY; CDR2 reads SVGAGI. The CDR3 sequence: CASSDSLYEQYF. DNA of the CDR3: TGTGCCAGCAGTGACTCCCTCTACGAGCAGTACTTC.

This clone appeared once. The V and J genes are TRBV7-2 and TRBJ2-7; D is undetermined. Trimming took off 1 base at V and 4 bases at J, with 8 bases between the two ends. Germline lookup yields CDR1 SGHTA and CDR2 FQGNSA. This CDR3 has 13 amino acids. CDR3 coding DNA: TGTGCCAGCAGCTTAGAGAGTTTGTACGAGCAGTACTTC. Its translation is CASSLESLYEQYF.

This chain uses TRBV11-2 with TRBJ2-7; 7 nucleotides align to TRBD2. The V segment lost 7 bases and the J segment 0 bases; nucleotides outside the gene matches: 9. Germline V gene sequence: CDR1 SGHAT, CDR2 FQNNGV. The CDR3 is made up of 15 amino acids. As DNA, the CDR3 is TGTGCCAGCAACGGGGGGATAGCGGGCTCCTACGAGCAGTACTTC. Its translation is CASNGGIAGSYEQYF.

The chain links TRBV2 to TRBJ2-7; D not resolved. The CDR3 is 13 residues long. Germline CDR1 reads SNHLY; CDR2 reads FYNNEI. The V end lost 3 bases, the J end lost 4 bases, and 10 bases lay between the germline ends. The CDR3 region has the DNA TGTGCCAGCAGTGAGGAGCCCTTTTACGAGCAGTACTTC. Protein: CASSEEPFYEQYF.

Only a few counts were recorded for this clone. The rearrangement joins TRBV4-1 to TRBJ2-1; 10 positions match TRBD2. The CDR3 has 16 residues. V was clipped by 0 bases and J by 2 bases; unmatched bases: 1. CDR1 and CDR2 from the germline V gene are MGHRA and YSYEKL. CDR3 DNA sequence: TGCGCCAGCAGCCAAGATAGCGGGGGGACCTACAATGAGCAGTTCTTC. Protein product: CASSQDSGGTYNEQFF.

Only one count was recorded for this clone. This chain uses TRBV6-1 with TRBJ2-1, with 10 bases lining up with TRBD2. J was trimmed by 8 bases and V by 3 bases; bases with no gene match: 10. CDR1 and CDR2 (germline): MNHNS, SASEGT. This CDR3 has 16 residues. CDR3 sequence (DNA): TGTGCCAGCAGTGACCGGGGACTAGCGTCGGAGGATGAGCAGTTCTTC. Protein sequence: CASSDRGLASEDEQFF.

The chain has TRBV15 and TRBJ2-5; TRBD1 might be the D (6 bases). Germline V gives CDR1 LNHNV, CDR2 YYDKDF (reference sequence). The CDR3 is made up of 12 amino acids. Trimming cost V 4 bases and J 5 bases, with 8 bases left between them. CDR3 sequence: CATSKRGETQYF. DNA of the CDR3: TGTGCCACCAGCAAGAGGGGGGAGACCCAGTACTTC. Full variable domain (missing parts from reference TRBV15 and TRBJ2-5): DAMVIQNPRYQVTQFGKPVTLSCSQTLNHNVMYWYQQKSSQAPKLLFHYYDKDFNNEADTPDNFQSRRPNTSFCFLDIRSPGLGDTAMYLCATSKRGETQYFGPGTRLLVL.

The table lists this clone with a count of one. The chain recombines TRBV24-1 with TRBJ2-5; D is possibly TRBD1 (5 bases). Germline CDR1 KGHDR, CDR2 SFDVKD. This CDR3 region has 14 residues. With 2 bases removed from V and 3 bases from J, the gap between germline ends came to 9 bases. The DNA of the CDR3 is TGTGCCACCAGTGATTACCCAGGGAAAGAGACCCAGTACTTC. It encodes CATSDYPGKETQYF.

V gene TRBV18 combines with J gene TRBJ2-1; 8 bases are a match to TRBD1. The germline V gene has CDR1 KGHSH and CDR2 LQKENI. The CDR3 consists of 16 residues. V was pared by 3 bases and J by 0 bases, with 4 bases of the junction left unmatched. In DNA form, the CDR3 reads TGTGCCAGCTCACCGTCCGGACAGGGCTCCTACAATGAGCAGTTCTTC. It codes for CASSPSGQGSYNEQFF.

This clone appeared once. The chain recombines TRBV4-2 with TRBJ1-3; D call uncertain. This CDR3 region has 16 residues. V lost 1 base and J lost 0, with 10 bases in between. Germline CDR1 LGHNA, CDR2 YNFKEQ. The CDR3 sequence is CASSQGLASSGNTIYF. For the CDR3, the DNA is TGTGCCAGCAGCCAAGGACTGGCGAGCTCTGGAAACACCATATATTTT.

J is TRBJ2-3 and V is TRBV6-5; TRBD2 matches at 10 bases. Germline V gene sequence: CDR1 MNHEY, CDR2 SVGAGI. This CDR3 spans 15 amino acids. Trimming cost V 3 bases and J 5 bases; bases outside gene matches: 5. CDR3 coding DNA: TGTGCCAGCAGTTATACTAGCGGGATTATAGATACGCAGTATTTT. Amino acids: CASSYTSGIIDTQYF.

In regard to this clone: The junction departs from germline at one end; a sequencing error may be responsible. The rearrangement joins TRBV6-1 to TRBJ1-3, with 8 bases identical to TRBD1. CDR1 is MNHNS, CDR2 SASEGT, per germline. CDR3 length equals 16 residues. The DNA for the CDR3 is TGTGCCAGCACTGAAGGAGTAGGGACAGGCGGAAACACCATATATTTT. Translation: CASTEGVGTGGNTIYF.

The rearrangement links TRBV13 to TRBJ2-3; no firm D call. This CDR3 spans 16 amino acids. V was shortened by 2 bases and J by 0 bases, with 12 bases between the two germline ends. Germline values: CDR1 PRHDT, CDR2 FYEKMQ (reference sequence). CDR3 loop: CASSLWALPSTDTQYF. The CDR3 coding sequence is TGTGCCAGCAGCTTATGGGCCTTACCTAGCACAGATACGCAGTATTTT. Looking up the rest from reference TRBV13 and TRBJ2-3 gives the full variable domain: AAGVIQSPRHLIKEKRETATLKCYPIPRHDTVYWYQQGPGQDPQFLISFYEKMQSDKGSIPDRFSAQQFSDYHSELNMSSLELGDSALYFCASSLWALPSTDTQYFGPGTRLTVL.

The chain recombines TRBV10-3 with TRBJ2-1; maybe TRBD2 (6 bases). The V and J ends lost 8 bases and 0 bases respectively, with 17 bases between them. The CDR3 extends over 16 amino acids. Germline V gene sequence: CDR1 ENHRY, CDR2 SYGVKD. CDR3 DNA sequence: TGTGCCATCCTCAAATCGGAGACTAGCTCCTACAATGAGCAGTTCTTC. Residues: CAILKSETSSYNEQFF.

V and J are TRBV15 and TRBJ2-5; 12 nucleotides match TRBD1. J gave up 4 bases and V 1 base, and 4 bases lay outside the gene matches. The length of the CDR3 is 16 residues. The germline CDR1 and CDR2 sequences are LNHNV and YYDKDF (reference sequence). This CDR3 reads CATSRGGTGGAETQYF. Written as DNA, the CDR3 is TGTGCCACCAGCAGAGGGGGGACAGGGGGCGCAGAGACCCAGTACTTC.

The genes are TRBV10-3 and TRBJ2-2; 7 bases are shared with TRBD2. The length of the CDR3 is 16 residues. CDR1 ENHRY and CDR2 SYGVKD come from the germline V gene. Losses at the gene ends were 4 bases for V and 0 bases for J; bases not matched to a gene: 5. The CDR3 here is CAISAEAGANTGELFF. In DNA form, the CDR3 reads TGTGCCATCAGTGCCGAGGCGGGGGCGAACACCGGGGAGCTGTTTTTT.

V is TRBV9 and J is TRBJ2-5, with D unclear. Trimming pared 0 bases from V and 5 bases from J, leaving 11 bases between. The CDR3 covers 14 residues. Germline values: CDR1 SGDLS, CDR2 YYNGEE. The CDR3 DNA follows: TGTGCCAGCAGCGTAGATACAGCCTGGGAGACCCAGTACTTC. It specifies CASSVDTAWETQYF.